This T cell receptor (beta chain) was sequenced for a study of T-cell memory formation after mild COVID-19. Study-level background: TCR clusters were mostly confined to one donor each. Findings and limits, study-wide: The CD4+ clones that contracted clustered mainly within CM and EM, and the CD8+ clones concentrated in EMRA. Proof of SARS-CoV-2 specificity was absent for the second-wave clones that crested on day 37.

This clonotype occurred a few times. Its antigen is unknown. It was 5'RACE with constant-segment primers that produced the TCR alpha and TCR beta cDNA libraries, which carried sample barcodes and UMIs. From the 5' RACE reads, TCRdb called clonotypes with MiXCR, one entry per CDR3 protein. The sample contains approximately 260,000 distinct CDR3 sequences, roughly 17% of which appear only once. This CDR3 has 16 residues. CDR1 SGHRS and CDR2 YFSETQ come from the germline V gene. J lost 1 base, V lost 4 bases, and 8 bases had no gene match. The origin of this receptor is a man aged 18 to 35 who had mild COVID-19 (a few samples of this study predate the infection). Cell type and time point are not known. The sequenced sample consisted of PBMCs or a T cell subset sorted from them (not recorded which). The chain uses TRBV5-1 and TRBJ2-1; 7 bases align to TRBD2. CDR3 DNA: TGCGCCAGCAGCGAACCGCGCGGGGGATCCTACAATGAGCAGTTCTTC. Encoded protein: CASSEPRGGSYNEQFF.